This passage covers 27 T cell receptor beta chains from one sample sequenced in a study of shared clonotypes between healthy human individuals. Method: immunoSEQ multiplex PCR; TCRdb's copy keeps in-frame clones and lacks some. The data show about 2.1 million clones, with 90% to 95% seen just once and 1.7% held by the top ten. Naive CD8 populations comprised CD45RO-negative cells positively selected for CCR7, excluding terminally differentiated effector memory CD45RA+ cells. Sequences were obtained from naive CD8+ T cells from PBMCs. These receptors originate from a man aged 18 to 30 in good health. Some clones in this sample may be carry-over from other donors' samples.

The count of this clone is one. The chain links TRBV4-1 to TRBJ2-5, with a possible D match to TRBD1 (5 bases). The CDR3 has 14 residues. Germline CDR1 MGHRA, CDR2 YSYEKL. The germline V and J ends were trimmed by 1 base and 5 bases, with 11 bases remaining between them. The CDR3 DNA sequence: TGCGCCAGCAGCCAAGCAGGGTTTATGGAGACCCAGTACTTC. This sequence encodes CASSQAGFMETQYF.

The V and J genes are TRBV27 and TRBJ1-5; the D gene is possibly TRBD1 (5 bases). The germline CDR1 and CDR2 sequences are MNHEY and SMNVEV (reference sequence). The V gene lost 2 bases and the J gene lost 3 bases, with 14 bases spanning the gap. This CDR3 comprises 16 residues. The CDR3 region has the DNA TGTGCCAGCAGTTTAGCCTTCCCGACAGCCAATCAGCCCCAGCATTTT. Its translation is CASSLAFPTANQPQHF.

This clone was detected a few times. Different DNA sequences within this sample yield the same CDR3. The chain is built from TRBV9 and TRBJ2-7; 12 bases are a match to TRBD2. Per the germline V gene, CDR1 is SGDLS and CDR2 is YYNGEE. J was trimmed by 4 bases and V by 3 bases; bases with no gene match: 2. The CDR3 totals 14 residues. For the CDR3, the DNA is TGTGCCAGCAGCGAGGGACTAGCGGGTTACGAGCAGTACTTC. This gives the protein CASSEGLAGYEQYF.

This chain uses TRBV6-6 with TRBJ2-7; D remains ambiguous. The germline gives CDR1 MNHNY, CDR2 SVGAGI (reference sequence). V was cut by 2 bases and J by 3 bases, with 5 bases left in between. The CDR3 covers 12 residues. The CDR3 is CASSYQVYEQYF. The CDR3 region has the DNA TGTGCCAGCAGTTACCAGGTCTACGAGCAGTACTTC.

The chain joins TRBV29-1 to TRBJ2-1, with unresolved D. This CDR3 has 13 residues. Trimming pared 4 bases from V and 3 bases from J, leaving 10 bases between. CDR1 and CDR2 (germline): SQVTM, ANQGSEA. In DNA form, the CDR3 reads TGCAGCGTTGCGTTAGTCAACTACAATGAGCAGTTCTTC. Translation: CSVALVNYNEQFF.

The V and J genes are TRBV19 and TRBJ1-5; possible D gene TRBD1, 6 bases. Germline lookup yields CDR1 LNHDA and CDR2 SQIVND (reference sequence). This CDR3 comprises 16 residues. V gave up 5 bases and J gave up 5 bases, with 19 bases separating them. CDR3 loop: CASSSQTGWDYQPQHF. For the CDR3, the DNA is TGTGCCAGTAGTTCTCAGACAGGTTGGGACTATCAGCCCCAGCATTTT.

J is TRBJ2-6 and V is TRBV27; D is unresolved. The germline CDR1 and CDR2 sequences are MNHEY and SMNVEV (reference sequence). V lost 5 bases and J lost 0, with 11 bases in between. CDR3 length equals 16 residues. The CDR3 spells CASSVPPDSGANVLTF. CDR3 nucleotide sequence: TGTGCCAGCAGTGTTCCCCCAGACTCTGGGGCCAACGTCCTGACTTTC.

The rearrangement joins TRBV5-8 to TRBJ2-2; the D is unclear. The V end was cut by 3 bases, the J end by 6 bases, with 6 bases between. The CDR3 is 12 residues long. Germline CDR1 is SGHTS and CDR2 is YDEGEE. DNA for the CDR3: TGTGCCAGCAGCTCTAGAGCCGGGGAGCTGTTTTTT. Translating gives CASSSRAGELFF.

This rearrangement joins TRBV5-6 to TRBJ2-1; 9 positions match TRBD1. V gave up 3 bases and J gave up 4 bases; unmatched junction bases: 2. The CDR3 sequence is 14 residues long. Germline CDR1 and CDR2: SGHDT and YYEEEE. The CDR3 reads CASSSGTGYNEQFF. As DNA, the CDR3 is TGTGCCAGCAGCTCCGGGACAGGGTACAATGAGCAGTTCTTC.

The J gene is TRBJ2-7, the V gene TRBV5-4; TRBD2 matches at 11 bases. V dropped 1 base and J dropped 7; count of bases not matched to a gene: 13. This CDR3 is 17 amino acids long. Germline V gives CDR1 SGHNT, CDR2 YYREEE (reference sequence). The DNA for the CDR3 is TGTGCCAGCAGCTTGCCCTATAGCGGGAGGGCCCCGGAGGAGCAGTACTTC. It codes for CASSLPYSGRAPEEQYF.

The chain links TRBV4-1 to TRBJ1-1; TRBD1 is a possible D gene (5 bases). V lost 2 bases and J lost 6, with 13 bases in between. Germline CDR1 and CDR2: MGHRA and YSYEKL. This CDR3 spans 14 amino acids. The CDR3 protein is CASSQWVGVPEAFF. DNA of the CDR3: TGCGCCAGCAGCCAATGGGTAGGGGTCCCTGAAGCTTTCTTT.

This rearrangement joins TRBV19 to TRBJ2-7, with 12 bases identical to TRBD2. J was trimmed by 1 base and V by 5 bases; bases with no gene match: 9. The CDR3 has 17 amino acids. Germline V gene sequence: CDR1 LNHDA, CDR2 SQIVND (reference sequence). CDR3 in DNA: TGTGCCAGTAGTCCATACCGGACTAGCGGGATATCCTACGAGCAGTACTTC. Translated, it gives CASSPYRTSGISYEQYF.

The CDR3 loop reads CASSSPLGLNTEAFF. The DNA of the CDR3 is TGTGCCAGCAGTTCCCCCCTGGGTTTGAACACTGAAGCTTTCTTT. The V and J genes are TRBV6-5 and TRBJ1-1; D gene uncertain. Germline values: CDR1 MNHEY, CDR2 SVGAGI. The CDR3 has 15 residues. The V gene lost 4 bases and the J gene lost 0 bases, with 12 bases spanning the gap.

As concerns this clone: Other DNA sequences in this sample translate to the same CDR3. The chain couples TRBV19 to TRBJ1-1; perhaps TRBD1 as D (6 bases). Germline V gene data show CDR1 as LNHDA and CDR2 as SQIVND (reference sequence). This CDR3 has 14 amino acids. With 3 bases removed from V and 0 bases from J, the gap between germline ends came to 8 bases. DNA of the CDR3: TGTGCCAGTAGTATCGGACAGATGAACACTGAAGCTTTCTTT. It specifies CASSIGQMNTEAFF.

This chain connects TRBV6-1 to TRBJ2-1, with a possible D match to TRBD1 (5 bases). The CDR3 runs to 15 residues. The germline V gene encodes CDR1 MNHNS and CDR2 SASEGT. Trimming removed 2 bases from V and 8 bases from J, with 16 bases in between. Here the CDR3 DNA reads TGTGCCAGCAGTGAATGGGGCCCCACAGGAGATGAGCAGTTCTTC. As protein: CASSEWGPTGDEQFF.

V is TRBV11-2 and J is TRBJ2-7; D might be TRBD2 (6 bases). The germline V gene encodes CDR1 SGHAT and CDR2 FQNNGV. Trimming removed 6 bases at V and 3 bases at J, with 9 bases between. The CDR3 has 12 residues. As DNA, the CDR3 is TGTGCCAGCAGTGCGGGGATCTACGAGCAGTACTTC. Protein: CASSAGIYEQYF.

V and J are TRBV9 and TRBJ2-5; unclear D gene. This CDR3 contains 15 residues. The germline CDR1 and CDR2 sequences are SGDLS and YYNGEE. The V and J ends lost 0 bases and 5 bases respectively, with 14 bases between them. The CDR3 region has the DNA TGTGCCAGCAGCGTAGTTGCGAACCCGTTGGAGACCCAGTACTTC. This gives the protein CASSVVANPLETQYF. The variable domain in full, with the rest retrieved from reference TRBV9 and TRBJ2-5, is DSGVTQTPKHLITATGQRVTLRCSPRSGDLSVYWYQQSLDQGLQFLIQYYNGEERAKGNILERFSAQQFPDLHSELNLSSLELGDSALYFCASSVVANPLETQYFGPGTRLLVL.

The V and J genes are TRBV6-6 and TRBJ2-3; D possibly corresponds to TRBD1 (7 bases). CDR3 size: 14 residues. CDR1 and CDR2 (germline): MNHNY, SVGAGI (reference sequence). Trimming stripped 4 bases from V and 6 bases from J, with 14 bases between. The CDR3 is CASSLTRGDDTQYF. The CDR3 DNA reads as TGTGCCAGCAGTTTAACCAGGGGGGATGATACGCAGTATTTT.

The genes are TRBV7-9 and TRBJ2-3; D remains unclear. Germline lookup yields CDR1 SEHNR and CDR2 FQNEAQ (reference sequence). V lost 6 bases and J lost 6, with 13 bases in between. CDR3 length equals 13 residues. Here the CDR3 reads CASSLKAMDTQYF. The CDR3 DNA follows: TGTGCCAGCAGTCTAAAGGCCATGGATACGCAGTATTTT.

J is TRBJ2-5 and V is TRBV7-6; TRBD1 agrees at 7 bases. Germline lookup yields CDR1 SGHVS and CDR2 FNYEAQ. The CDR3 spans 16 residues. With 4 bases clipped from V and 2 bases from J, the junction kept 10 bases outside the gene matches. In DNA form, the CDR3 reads TGTGCCAGCAGCTCCGAGACAGGGAAAATACAAGAGACCCAGTACTTC. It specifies CASSSETGKIQETQYF.

As DNA, the CDR3 is TGTGCCAGCATCCCAGGGCCGGAGGAAGATACGCAGTATTTT. This gives the protein CASIPGPEEDTQYF. The rearrangement joins TRBV11-2 to TRBJ2-3; D tentatively reads TRBD1 or TRBD2 (5 bases each). Trimming removed 7 bases from V and 5 bases from J, with 16 bases in between. CDR3 size: 14 residues. Germline V gene data show CDR1 as SGHAT and CDR2 as FQNNGV.

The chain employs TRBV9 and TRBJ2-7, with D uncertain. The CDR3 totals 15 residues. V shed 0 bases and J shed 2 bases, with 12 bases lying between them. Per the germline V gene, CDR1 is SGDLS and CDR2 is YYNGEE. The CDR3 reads CASSVAADEAYEQYF. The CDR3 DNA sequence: TGTGCCAGCAGCGTAGCTGCAGATGAGGCCTACGAGCAGTACTTC.

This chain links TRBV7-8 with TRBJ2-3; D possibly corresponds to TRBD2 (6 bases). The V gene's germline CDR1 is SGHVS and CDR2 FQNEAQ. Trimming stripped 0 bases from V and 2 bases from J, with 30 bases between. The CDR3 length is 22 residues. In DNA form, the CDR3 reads TGTGCCAGCAGCTTAGCCCCCACGTTCCGGGACTTTAGAGACGAATTCACAGATACGCAGTATTTT. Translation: CASSLAPTFRDFRDEFTDTQYF.

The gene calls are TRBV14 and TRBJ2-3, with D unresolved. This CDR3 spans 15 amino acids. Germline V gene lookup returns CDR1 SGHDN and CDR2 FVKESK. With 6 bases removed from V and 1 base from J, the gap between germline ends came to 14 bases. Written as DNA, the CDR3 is TGTGCCAGCAGTAATCCGGGCCCCCGCACAGATACGCAGTATTTT. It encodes CASSNPGPRTDTQYF.

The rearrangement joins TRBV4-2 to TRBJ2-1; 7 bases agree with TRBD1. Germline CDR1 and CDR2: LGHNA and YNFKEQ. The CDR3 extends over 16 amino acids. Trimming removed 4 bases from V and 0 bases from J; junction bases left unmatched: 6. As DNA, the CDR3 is TGTGCCAGCAGCCTTACTTCAGGGGGCTCCTACAATGAGCAGTTCTTC. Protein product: CASSLTSGGSYNEQFF.

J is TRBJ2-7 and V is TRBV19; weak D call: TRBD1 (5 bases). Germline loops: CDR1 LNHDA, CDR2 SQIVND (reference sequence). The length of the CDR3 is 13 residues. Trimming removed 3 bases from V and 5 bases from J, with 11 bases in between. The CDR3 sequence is CASSIIQGNEQYF. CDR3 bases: TGTGCCAGTAGTATCATTCAGGGTAACGAGCAGTACTTC. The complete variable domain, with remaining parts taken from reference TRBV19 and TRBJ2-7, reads DGGITQSPKYLFRKEGQNVTLSCEQNLNHDAMYWYRQDPGQGLRLIYYSQIVNDFQKGDIAEGYSVSREKKESFPLTVTSAQKNPTAFYLCASSIIQGNEQYFGPGTRLTVT.

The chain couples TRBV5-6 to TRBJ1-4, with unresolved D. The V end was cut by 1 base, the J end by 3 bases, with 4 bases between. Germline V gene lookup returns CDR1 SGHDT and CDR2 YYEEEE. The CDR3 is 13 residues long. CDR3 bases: TGTGCCAGCAGCTTGCCCTCTAATGAAAAACTGTTTTTT. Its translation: CASSLPSNEKLFF.